The clone carrying this TCR beta chain was seen a few times. Its antigen is undetermined. This sample is part of a study of cytomegalovirus exposure and HLA in healthy donors. Germline V gene lookup returns CDR1 SNHLY and CDR2 FYNNEI. The CDR3 has 13 residues. Deletions cut 6 bases from V and 3 bases from J, with 9 bases between. Study results and limitations: DRB1 had the most TCR associations and HLA-C the fewest, a later analysis found, with rates varying by HLA locus.

PCR primers comprised 60 Vbeta and 13 Jbeta primers. Sequenced by immunoSEQ multiplex PCR; TCRdb stores in-frame clones only, minus some. The table shows under 200,000 clones, with 65% to 85% occurring only once. Material: PBMCs. The source is a man aged 55-75 years in good health and CMV-seronegative. The V gene is TRBV2, the J gene TRBJ1-5; D perhaps matches TRBD1 (6 bases). The CDR3 sequence: CASRRTDNQPQHF. For the CDR3, the DNA is TGTGCCAGCAGGAGGACAGACAATCAGCCCCAGCATTTT.